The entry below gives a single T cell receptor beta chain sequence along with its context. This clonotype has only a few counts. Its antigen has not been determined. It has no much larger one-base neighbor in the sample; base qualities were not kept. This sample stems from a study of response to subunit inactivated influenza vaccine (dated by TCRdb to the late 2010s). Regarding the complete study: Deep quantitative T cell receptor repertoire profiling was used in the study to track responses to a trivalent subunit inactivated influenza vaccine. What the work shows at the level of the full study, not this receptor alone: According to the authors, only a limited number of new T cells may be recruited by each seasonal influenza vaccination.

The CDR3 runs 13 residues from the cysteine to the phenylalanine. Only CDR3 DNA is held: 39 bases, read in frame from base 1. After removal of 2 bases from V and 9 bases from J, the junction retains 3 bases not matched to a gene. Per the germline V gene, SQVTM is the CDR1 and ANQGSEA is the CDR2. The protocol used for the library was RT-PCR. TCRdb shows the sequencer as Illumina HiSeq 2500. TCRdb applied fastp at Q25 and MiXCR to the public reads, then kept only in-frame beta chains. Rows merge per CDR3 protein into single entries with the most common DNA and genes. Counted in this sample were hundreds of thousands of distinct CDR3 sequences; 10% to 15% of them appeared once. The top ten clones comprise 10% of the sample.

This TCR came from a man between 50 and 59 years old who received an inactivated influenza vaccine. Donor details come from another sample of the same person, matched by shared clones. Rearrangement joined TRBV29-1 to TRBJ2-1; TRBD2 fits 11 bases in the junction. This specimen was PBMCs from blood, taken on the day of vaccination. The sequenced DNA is TGCAGCGTTGAACTACTAGCGGGAGTTGAGCAGTTCTTC. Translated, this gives CSVELLAGVEQFF.